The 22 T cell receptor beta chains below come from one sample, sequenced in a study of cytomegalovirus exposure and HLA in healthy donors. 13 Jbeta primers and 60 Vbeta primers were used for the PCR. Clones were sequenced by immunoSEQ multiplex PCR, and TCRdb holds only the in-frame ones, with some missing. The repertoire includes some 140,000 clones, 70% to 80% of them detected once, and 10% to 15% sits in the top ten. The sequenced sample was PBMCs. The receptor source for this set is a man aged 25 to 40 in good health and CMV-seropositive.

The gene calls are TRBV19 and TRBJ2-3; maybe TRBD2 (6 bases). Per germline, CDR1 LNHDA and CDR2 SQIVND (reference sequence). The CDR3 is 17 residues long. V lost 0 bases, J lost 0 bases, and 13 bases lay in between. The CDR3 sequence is CASSIDAGQESTDTQYF. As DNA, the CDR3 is TGTGCCAGTAGTATAGACGCGGGGCAGGAGAGCACAGATACGCAGTATTTT.

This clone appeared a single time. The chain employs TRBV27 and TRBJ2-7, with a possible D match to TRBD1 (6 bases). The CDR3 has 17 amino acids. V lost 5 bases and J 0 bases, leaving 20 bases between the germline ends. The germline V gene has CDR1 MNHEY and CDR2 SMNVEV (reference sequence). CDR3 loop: CASSQTTPWTASYEQYF. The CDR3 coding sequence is TGTGCCAGCAGTCAGACGACCCCTTGGACAGCCTCCTACGAGCAGTACTTC.

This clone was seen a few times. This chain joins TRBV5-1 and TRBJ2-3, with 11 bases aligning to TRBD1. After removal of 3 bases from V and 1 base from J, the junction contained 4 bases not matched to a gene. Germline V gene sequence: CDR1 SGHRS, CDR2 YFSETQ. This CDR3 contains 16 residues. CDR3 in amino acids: CASSSSGQGGTDTQYF. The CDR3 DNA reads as TGCGCCAGCAGCTCATCGGGACAGGGGGGCACAGATACGCAGTATTTT.

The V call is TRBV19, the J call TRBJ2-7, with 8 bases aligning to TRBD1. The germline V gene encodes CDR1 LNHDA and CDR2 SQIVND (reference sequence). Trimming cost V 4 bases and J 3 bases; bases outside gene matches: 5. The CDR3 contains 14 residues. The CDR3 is CASSNRGSVYEQYF. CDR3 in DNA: TGTGCCAGTAGTAACAGGGGGTCTGTCTACGAGCAGTACTTC.

The CDR3 coding sequence is TGTGCCAGCAGCCCAGAAGTTCCGGGACAGGGGCGAGCCGGGGAGCTGTTTTTT. This gives the protein CASSPEVPGQGRAGELFF. V is TRBV9 and J is TRBJ2-2; 10 nucleotides match TRBD1. The CDR3 sequence is 18 residues long. Germline assignment: CDR1 SGDLS and CDR2 YYNGEE. V trimming: 4 bases; J trimming: 6 bases; junction bases outside the gene matches: 15.

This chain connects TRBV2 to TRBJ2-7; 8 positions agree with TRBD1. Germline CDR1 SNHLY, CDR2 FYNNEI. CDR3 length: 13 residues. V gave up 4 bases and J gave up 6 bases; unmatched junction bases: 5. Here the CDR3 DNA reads TGTGCCAGCAGTGTCCGGGGACAGGTCGAGCAGTACTTC. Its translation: CASSVRGQVEQYF.

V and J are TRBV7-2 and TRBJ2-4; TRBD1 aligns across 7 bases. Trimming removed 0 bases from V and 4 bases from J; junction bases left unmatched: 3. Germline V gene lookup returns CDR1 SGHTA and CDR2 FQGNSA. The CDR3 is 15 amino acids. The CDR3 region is CASSLAGTEKNIQYF. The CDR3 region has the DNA TGTGCCAGCAGCTTAGCCGGGACAGAGAAAAACATTCAGTACTTC.

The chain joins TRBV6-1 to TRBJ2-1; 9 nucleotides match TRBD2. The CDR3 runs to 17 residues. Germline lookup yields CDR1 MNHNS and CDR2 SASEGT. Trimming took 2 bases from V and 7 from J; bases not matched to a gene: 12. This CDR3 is CASSELLQREVRNEQFF. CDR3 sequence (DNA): TGTGCCAGCAGTGAATTACTACAGCGGGAGGTTCGTAATGAGCAGTTCTTC.

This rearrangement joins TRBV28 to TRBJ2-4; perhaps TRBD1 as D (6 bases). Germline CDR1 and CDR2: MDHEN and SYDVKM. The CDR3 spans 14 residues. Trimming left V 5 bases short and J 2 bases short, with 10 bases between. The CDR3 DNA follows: TGTGCCAGCAGTCCACAGGGACCCAAAAACATTCAGTACTTC. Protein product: CASSPQGPKNIQYF.

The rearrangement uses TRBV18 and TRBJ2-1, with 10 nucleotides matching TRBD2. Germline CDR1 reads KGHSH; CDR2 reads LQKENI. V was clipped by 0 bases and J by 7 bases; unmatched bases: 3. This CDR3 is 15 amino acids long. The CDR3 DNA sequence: TGTGCCAGCTCACCACCTAGCGGGAGGCGAAATGAGCAGTTCTTC. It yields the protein CASSPPSGRRNEQFF.

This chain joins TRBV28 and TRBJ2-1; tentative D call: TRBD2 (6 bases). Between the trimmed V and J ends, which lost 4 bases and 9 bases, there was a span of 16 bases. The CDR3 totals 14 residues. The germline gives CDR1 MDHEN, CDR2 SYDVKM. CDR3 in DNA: TGTGCCAGCAGTTCCCCGGGAGCAACGGGTGAGCAGTTCTTC. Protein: CASSSPGATGEQFF.

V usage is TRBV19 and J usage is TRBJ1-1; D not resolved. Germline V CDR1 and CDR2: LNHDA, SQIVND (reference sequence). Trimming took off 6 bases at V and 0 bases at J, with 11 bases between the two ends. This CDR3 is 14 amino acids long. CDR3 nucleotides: TGTGCCAGTAGCACAGTCCCCCTGAACACTGAAGCTTTCTTT. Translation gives CASSTVPLNTEAFF.

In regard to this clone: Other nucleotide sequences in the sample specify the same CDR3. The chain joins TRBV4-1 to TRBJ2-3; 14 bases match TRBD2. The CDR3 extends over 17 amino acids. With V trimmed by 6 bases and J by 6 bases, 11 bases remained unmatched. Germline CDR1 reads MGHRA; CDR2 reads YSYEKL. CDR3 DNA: TGCGCCAGCAGTCGACAGGGACTAGCGGGAGTATCGGATACGCAGTATTTT. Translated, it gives CASSRQGLAGVSDTQYF.

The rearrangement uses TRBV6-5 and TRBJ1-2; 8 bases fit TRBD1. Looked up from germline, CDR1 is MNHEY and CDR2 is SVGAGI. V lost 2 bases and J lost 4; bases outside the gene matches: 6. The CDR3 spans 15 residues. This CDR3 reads CASSYGTGDPYGYTF. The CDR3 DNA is TGTGCCAGCAGTTACGGGACAGGAGACCCCTATGGCTACACCTTC.

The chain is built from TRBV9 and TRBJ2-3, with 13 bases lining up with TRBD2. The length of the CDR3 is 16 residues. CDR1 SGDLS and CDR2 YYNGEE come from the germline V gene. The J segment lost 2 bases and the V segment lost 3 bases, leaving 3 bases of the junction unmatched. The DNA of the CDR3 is TGTGCCAGCAGCGGGGGACTAGCGGGACCCACAGATACGCAGTATTTT. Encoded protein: CASSGGLAGPTDTQYF.

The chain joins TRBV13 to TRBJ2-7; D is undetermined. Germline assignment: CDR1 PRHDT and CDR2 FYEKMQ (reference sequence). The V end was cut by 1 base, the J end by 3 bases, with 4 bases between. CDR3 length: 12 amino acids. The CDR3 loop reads CASSLVSYEQYF. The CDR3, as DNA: TGTGCCAGCAGCTTAGTTAGCTACGAGCAGTACTTC.

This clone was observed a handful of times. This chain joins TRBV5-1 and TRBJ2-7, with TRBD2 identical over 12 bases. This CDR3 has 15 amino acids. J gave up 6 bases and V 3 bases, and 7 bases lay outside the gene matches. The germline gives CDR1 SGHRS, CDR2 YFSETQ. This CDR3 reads CASSSTPSGRVEQYF. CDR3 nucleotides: TGCGCCAGCAGCTCCACTCCTAGCGGGAGGGTCGAGCAGTACTTC.

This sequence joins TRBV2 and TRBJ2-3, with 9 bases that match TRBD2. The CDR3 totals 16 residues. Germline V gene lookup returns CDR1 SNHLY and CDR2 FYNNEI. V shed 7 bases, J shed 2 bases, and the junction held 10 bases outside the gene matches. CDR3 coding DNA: TGTGCCAGCATTGGGGGGGTAGCGGGAGACACAGATACGCAGTATTTT. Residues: CASIGGVAGDTDTQYF.

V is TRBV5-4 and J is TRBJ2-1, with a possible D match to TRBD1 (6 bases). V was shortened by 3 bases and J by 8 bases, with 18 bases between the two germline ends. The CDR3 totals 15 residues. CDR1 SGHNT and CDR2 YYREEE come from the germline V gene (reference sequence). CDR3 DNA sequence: TGTGCCAGCAGCTCCCAGGGGAGCCGAGCATATGAGCAGTTCTTC. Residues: CASSSQGSRAYEQFF.

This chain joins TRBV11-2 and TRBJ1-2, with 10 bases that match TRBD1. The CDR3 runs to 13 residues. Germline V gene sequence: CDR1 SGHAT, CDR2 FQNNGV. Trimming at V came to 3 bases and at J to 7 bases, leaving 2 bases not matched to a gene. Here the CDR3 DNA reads TGTGCCAGCAGCTTCGGGACAGGGGTTGGCTACACCTTC. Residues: CASSFGTGVGYTF.

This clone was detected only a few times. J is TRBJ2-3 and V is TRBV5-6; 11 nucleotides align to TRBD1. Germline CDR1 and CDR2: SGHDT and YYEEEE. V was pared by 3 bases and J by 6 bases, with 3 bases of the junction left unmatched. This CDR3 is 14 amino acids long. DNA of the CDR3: TGTGCCAGCAGCTGGGACAGGGGGACGGATACGCAGTATTTT. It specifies CASSWDRGTDTQYF.

The CDR3 DNA reads as TGTGCCAGCAGCCCCGAGCCAGGAACCTACGAGCAGTACTTC. Translating gives CASSPEPGTYEQYF. The chain uses TRBV4-2 and TRBJ2-7, with no clear D. The germline gives CDR1 LGHNA, CDR2 YNFKEQ. This CDR3 spans 14 amino acids. Trimming cost V 4 bases and J 2 bases, with 12 bases left between them.